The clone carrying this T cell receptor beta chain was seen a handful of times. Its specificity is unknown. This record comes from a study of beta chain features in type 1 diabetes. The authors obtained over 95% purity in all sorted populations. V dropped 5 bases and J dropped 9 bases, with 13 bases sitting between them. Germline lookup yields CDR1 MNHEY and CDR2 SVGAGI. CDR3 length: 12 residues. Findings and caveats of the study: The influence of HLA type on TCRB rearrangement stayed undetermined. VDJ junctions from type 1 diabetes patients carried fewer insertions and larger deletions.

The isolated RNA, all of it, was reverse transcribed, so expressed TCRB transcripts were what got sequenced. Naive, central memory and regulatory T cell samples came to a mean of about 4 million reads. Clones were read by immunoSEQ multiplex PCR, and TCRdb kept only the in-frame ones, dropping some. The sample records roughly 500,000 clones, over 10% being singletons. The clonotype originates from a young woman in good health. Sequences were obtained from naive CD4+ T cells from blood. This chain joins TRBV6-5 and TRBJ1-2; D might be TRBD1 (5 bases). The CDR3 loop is CASSGGWVSYTF. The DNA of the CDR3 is TGTGCCAGCAGTGGGGGTTGGGTGAGCTACACCTTC.